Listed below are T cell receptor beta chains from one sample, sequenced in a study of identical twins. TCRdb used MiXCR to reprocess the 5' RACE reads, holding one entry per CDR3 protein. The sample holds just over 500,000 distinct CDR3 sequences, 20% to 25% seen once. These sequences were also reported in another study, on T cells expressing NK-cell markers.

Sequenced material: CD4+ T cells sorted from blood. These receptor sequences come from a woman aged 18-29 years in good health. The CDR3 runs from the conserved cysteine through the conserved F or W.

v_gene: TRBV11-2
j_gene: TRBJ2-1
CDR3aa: CASSSVPGLASEQFF

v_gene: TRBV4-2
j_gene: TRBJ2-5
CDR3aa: CASSQYDQGETQYF

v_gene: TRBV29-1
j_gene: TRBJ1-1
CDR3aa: CSVAPRGGSTEAFF

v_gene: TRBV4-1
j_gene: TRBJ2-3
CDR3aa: CASTPQVRPTDTQYF

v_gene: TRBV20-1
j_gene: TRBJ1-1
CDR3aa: CSASKGGFYTEAFF

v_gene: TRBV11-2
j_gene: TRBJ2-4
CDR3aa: CASRLRDSGNIQYF

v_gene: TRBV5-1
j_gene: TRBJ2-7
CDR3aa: CASSRGQGRAEQYF

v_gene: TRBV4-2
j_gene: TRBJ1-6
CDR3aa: CASSLQDGNSPLHF

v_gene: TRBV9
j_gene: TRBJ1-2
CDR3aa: CASSVAGFHYGYTF

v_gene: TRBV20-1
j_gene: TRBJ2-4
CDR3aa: CSASRVQGARDIQYF

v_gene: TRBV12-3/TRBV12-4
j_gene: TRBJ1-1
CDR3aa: CASSLQGGYTEAFF

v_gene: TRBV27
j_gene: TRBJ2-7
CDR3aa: CASSLWGERPYEQYF

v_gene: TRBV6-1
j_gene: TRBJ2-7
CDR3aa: CATDSSGRGAYEQYF

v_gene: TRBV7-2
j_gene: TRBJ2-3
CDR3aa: CASSLDRTRNTQYF

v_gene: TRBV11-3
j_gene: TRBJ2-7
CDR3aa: CASSARSGGREQYF

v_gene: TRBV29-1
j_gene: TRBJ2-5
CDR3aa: CSVEERETQYF

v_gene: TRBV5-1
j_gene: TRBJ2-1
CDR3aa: CASSFSGVGKQFF

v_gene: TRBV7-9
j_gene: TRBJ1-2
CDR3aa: CASSWRRVGNYGYTF

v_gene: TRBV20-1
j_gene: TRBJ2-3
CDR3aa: CSASSKRRGSDTQYF

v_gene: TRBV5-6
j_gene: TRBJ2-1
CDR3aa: CASSRAVYNEQFF

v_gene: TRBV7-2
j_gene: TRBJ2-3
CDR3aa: CASSSPGQAQYF

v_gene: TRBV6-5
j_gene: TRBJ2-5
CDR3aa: CASSSPGTLSRTQYF

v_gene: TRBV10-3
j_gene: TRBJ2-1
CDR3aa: CAISPRALNEQFF

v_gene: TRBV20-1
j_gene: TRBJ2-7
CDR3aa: CSAGTSGTYEQYF

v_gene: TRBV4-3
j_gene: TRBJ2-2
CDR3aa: CASSQVPYTGELFF

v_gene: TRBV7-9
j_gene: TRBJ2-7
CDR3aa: CASSLAGLADYEQYF

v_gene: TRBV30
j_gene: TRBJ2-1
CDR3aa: CAWSVGTSPYNEQFF

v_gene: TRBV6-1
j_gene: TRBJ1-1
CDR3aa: CASSDRTGTEAFF

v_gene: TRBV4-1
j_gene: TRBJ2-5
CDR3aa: CASSQDPGASGSGETQYF

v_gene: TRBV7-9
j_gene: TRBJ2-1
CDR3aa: CASTPTLTSGSYNEQFF

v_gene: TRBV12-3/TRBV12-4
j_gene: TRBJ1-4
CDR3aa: CASSLALSPGKLFF

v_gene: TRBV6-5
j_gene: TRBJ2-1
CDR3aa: CASSYPHLAGYNEQFF

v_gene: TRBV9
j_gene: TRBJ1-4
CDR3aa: CASSVDGQDYEKLFF

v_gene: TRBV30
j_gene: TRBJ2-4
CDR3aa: CAIGTWNIQYF

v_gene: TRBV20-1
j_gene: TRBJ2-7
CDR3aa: CSAMIGEQYF

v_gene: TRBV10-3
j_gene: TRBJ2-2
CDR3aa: CAISDRDSGELFF

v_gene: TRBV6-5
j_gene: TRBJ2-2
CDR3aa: CASSSPSMDRTYTGELFF

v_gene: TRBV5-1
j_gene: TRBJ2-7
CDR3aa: CASSPSRDEQYF

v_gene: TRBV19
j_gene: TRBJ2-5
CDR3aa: CASSKTTGGLETQYF

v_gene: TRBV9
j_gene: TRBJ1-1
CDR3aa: CASSATEDTEAFF

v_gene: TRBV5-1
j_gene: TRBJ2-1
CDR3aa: CASTSRTGEDNEQFF